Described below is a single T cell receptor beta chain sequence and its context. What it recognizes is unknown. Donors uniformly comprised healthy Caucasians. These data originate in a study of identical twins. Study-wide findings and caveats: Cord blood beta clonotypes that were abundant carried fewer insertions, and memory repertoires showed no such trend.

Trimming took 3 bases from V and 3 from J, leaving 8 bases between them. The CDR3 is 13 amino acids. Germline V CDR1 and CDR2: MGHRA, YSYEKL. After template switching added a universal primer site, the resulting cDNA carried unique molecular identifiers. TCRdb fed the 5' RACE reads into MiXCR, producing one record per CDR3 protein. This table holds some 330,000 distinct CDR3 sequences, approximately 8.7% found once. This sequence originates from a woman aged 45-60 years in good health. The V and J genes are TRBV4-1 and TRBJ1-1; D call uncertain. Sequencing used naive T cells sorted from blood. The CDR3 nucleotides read TGCGCCAGCAGCCAGCCATTCCACACTGAAGCTTTCTTT. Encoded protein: CASSQPFHTEAFF.